This TCR beta chain was retrieved from a study of Ad26.COV2.S vaccination and SARS-CoV-2 variants. Profiled with immunoSEQ multiplex PCR; TCRdb holds only in-frame clones, not every one. This table has hundreds of thousands of clones, roughly 94% appearing once. There are 15 residues in the CDR3. V was pared by 2 bases and J by 4 bases, with 15 bases between. Per the germline V gene, CDR1 is MGHDK and CDR2 is SYGVNS. V and J are TRBV25-1 and TRBJ2-7, with a tentative D call TRBD1 (5 bases). The sequences come from peripheral blood, collected after recovery from COVID-19. This sequence was found in a human donor who had recovered from COVID-19. CDR3 nucleotides: TGTGCCAGCAGTGAAATACGACAGCCTCCTTACGAGCAGTACTTC. It encodes CASSEIRQPPYEQYF.